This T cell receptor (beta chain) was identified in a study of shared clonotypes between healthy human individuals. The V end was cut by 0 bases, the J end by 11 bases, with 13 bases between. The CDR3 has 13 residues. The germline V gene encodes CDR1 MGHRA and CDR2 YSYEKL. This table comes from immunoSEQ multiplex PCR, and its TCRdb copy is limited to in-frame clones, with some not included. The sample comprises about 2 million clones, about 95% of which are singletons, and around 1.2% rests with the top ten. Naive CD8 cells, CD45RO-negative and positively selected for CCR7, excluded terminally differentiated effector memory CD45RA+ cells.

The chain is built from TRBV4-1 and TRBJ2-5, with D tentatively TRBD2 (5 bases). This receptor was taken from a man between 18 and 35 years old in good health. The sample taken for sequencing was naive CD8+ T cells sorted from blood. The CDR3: CASSQEGVGAQYF. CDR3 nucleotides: TGCGCCAGCAGCCAAGAAGGAGTGGGAGCGCAGTACTTC.